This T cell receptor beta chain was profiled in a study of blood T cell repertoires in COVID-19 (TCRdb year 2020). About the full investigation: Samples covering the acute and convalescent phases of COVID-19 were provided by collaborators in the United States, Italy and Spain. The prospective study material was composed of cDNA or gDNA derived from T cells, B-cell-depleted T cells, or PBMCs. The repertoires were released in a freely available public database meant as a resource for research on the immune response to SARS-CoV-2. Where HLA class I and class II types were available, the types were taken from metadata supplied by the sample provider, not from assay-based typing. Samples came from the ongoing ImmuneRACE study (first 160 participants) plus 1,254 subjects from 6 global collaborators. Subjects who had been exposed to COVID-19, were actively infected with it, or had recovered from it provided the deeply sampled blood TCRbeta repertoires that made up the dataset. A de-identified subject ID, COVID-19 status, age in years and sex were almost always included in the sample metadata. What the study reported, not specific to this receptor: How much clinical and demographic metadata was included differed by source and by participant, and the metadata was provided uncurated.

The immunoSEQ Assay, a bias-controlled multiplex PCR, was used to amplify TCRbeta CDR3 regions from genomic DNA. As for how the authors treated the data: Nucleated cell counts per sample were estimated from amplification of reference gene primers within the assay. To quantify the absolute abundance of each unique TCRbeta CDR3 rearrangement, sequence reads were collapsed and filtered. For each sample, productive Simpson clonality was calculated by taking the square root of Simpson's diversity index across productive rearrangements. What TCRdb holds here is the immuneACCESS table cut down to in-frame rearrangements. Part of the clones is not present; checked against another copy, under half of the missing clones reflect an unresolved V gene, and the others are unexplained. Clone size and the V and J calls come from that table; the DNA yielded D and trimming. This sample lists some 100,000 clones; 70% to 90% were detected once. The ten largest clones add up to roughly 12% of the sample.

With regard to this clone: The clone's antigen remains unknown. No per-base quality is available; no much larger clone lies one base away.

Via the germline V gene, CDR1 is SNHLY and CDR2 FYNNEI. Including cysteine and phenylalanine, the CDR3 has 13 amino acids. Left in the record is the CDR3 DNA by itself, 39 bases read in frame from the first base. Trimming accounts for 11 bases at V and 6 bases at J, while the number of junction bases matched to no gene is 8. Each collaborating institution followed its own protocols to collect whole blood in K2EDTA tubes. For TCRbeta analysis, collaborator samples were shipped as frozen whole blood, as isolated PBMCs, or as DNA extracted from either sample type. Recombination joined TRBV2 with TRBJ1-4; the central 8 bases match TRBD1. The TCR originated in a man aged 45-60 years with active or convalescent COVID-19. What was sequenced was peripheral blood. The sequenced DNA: TGTGCCTGCTTCGGACAGGGTGATGAAAAACTGTTTTTT. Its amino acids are CACFGQGDEKLFF.